A single sample gave rise to the 21 T cell receptor beta chains below, sequenced in a study of Ad26.COV2.S vaccination and SARS-CoV-2 variants (dated by TCRdb to the early 2020s). Receptor libraries were prepared by the immunoSEQ multiplex PCR assay. TCRdb took over this immuneACCESS table, retaining in-frame rearrangements with V and J assigned. Such tables are incomplete; in checked studies, under half of the missing clones stem from an unresolved V gene, and the remainder is unexplained. For this sample there are around 450,000 clones; roughly nine tenths appear just once. Of the sample, 1.7% falls within the top ten clones. This sample's treatment or condition label indicates: around 19 received Ad26.COV2.S at low or high dose, single or two shots; several received placebo; per-sample allocation not given. Repertoires of vaccine and placebo recipients were sequenced from samples taken on day 63 after the first injection.

The sample in question was peripheral blood, obtained in a trial of Ad26.COV2.S vaccine versus placebo. The receptors shown here come from a person between 18 and 60 years old who received the Ad26.COV2.S COVID-19 vaccine or a placebo.

This chain joins TRBV9 and TRBJ2-1; D call uncertain. Germline V gives CDR1 SGDLS, CDR2 YYNGEE. The length of the CDR3 is 15 residues. Between the trimmed V and J ends, which lost 0 bases and 7 bases, there was a span of 14 bases. The CDR3 region is CASSVGDFSQNEQFF. The CDR3, as DNA: TGTGCCAGCAGCGTAGGAGACTTCTCGCAGAATGAGCAGTTCTTC.

The chain joins TRBV13 to TRBJ2-7; 10 nucleotides match TRBD1. Germline values: CDR1 PRHDT, CDR2 FYEKMQ (reference sequence). The V gene end was trimmed by 2 bases and the J gene end by 5 bases; junction bases not matched to a gene: 3. The CDR3 has 14 residues. The CDR3: CASSLRQGANEQYF. CDR3 nucleotide sequence: TGTGCCAGCAGCTTAAGACAGGGGGCCAACGAGCAGTACTTC.

A word on this clone: The sample carries other DNA sequences with the same CDR3. The chain links TRBV18 to TRBJ2-3; D gene ambiguous. CDR1 and CDR2 (germline): KGHSH, LQKENI. V lost 5 bases to trimming and J lost 2 bases, with 2 bases between them. This CDR3 is 11 amino acids long. CDR3 loop: CASSYTDTQYF. As DNA, the CDR3 is TGTGCCAGCTCATACACAGATACGCAGTATTTT.

This clone has a handful of counts. The chain couples TRBV18 to TRBJ2-7; 9 nucleotides line up with TRBD2. The CDR3 contains 14 residues. With V trimmed by 3 bases and J by 5 bases, 5 bases remained unmatched. CDR1 KGHSH and CDR2 LQKENI come from the germline V gene. CDR3 protein: CASSPAGGPHEQYF. CDR3 coding DNA: TGTGCCAGCTCACCGGCGGGGGGGCCCCACGAGCAGTACTTC.

J is TRBJ1-1 and V is TRBV15, with TRBD1 matching 10 bases. CDR3 length: 15 residues. Trimming at V came to 2 bases and at J to 3 bases, leaving 3 bases not matched to a gene. Germline loops: CDR1 LNHNV, CDR2 YYDKDF (reference sequence). The CDR3 DNA reads TGTGCCACCAGCAGACCGGGGACAGGGGACACTGAAGCTTTCTTT. It specifies CATSRPGTGDTEAFF. Full variable domain (remainder filled in from reference TRBV15 and TRBJ1-1): DAMVIQNPRYQVTQFGKPVTLSCSQTLNHNVMYWYQQKSSQAPKLLFHYYDKDFNNEADTPDNFQSRRPNTSFCFLDIRSPGLGDTAMYLCATSRPGTGDTEAFFGQGTRLTVV.

About this clone: This specimen includes other DNA sequences encoding the same CDR3. The CDR3 spells CASSILAYNEQFF. DNA for the CDR3: TGTGCCAGTAGTATCCTAGCCTACAATGAGCAGTTCTTC. This sequence joins TRBV19 and TRBJ2-1, with D hard to call. Trimming removed 3 bases from V and 2 bases from J, with 5 bases in between. From germline, CDR1 is LNHDA and CDR2 SQIVND (reference sequence). CDR3 length: 13 amino acids.

This clone was seen more than once but under ten times. The chain carries TRBV2 and TRBJ1-2; D remains unclear. This CDR3 comprises 11 residues. Trimming shortened V by 6 bases and J by 4 bases, and 6 bases separated the two germline ends. Germline lookup yields CDR1 SNHLY and CDR2 FYNNEI. The CDR3 bases are TGTGCCAGCAGCAAATCCTATGGCTACACCTTC. This translates into CASSKSYGYTF.

The genes are TRBV6-6 and TRBJ1-3; no clear D. Germline CDR1 reads MNHNY; CDR2 reads SVGAGI (reference sequence). The CDR3 extends over 13 amino acids. V dropped 0 bases and J dropped 4 bases, with 4 bases sitting between them. CDR3 DNA: TGTGCCAGCAGTTACTCGACAGGAAACACCATATATTTT. Protein sequence: CASSYSTGNTIYF.

The genes are TRBV14 and TRBJ2-5, with TRBD2 identical over 11 bases. The CDR3 is 17 residues long. Losses at the gene ends were 4 bases for V and 4 bases for J; bases not matched to a gene: 11. Germline V gene sequence: CDR1 SGHDN, CDR2 FVKESK. This chain's CDR3 is CASSRPRLAGGSETQYF. CDR3 nucleotide sequence: TGTGCCAGCAGCCGACCCCGTCTAGCGGGAGGTTCAGAGACCCAGTACTTC.

The V gene is TRBV3-1 (or the pseudogene TRBV3-2), the J gene TRBJ2-1; D possibly corresponds to TRBD2 (5 bases). This CDR3 comprises 15 residues. The V gene's germline CDR1 is LGHDT and CDR2 YNNKEL (reference sequence). V was shortened by 5 bases and J by 3 bases, with 14 bases between the two germline ends. The CDR3 region is CASSVQEAGYNEQFF. The CDR3 bases are TGTGCCAGCAGCGTGCAGGAGGCCGGCTACAATGAGCAGTTCTTC.

The chain couples TRBV7-8 to TRBJ1-2; D not certain. Germline CDR1 and CDR2: SGHVS and FQNEAQ. V was cut by 3 bases and J by 8 bases, with 25 bases left in between. The CDR3 contains 17 residues. CDR3 bases: TGTGCCAGCAGCTTGAATCGCAGGACCCTCGACGAGGGAGGCTACACCTTC. It codes for CASSLNRRTLDEGGYTF.

J is TRBJ1-1 and V is TRBV18; TRBD1 is a possible D gene (5 bases). CDR3 length equals 14 residues. CDR1 is KGHSH, CDR2 LQKENI, per germline. V was clipped by 4 bases and J by 2 bases, with 11 bases between them. The CDR3 protein is CASSLTGGNTEAFF. The CDR3 nucleotides read TGTGCCAGCTCACTCACCGGGGGTAACACTGAAGCTTTCTTT.

Written as DNA, the CDR3 is TGTGCCAGCTCACCAGCGGCTGGAGCATTTTCTGGGGCCAACGTCCTGACTTTC. Translating it yields CASSPAAGAFSGANVLTF. The genes are TRBV18 and TRBJ2-6; D not resolved. The CDR3 spans 18 residues. V was cut by 2 bases and J by 1 base, with 15 bases left in between. Per the germline V gene, CDR1 is KGHSH and CDR2 is LQKENI. The whole variable domain, filled in from reference TRBV18 and TRBJ2-6, reads NAGVMQNPRHLVRRRGQEARLRCSPMKGHSHVYWYRQLPEEGLKFMVYLQKENIIDESGMPKERFSAEFPKEGPSILRIQQVVRGDSAAYFCASSPAAGAFSGANVLTFGAGSRLTVL.

V is TRBV19 and J is TRBJ2-3; 9 positions match TRBD2. The CDR3 has 14 residues. The germline CDR1 and CDR2 sequences are LNHDA and SQIVND (reference sequence). J was trimmed by 4 bases and V by 7 bases; bases with no gene match: 6. This CDR3 reads CASKEASGADTQYF. For the CDR3, the DNA is TGTGCCAGTAAAGAGGCTAGCGGGGCAGATACGCAGTATTTT.

In this sample, this clone turned up a few times. The gene calls are TRBV29-1 and TRBJ2-2, with D tentatively TRBD2 (5 bases). CDR3 size: 11 residues. Trimming left V 6 bases short and J 5 bases short, with 7 bases between. Germline CDR1 reads SQVTM; CDR2 reads ANQGSEA. The CDR3 region is CSVGGTGELFF. The CDR3 nucleotides read TGCAGCGTCGGCGGGACCGGGGAGCTGTTTTTT.

The chain links TRBV13 to TRBJ1-3; weak D call: TRBD1 (6 bases). Germline CDR1 PRHDT, CDR2 FYEKMQ (reference sequence). The CDR3 contains 18 residues. Trimming took 4 bases from V and 0 from J, leaving 19 bases between them. The CDR3 loop reads CASSYETGTSSSGNTIYF. CDR3 bases: TGTGCCAGCAGCTATGAGACCGGGACATCCTCCTCTGGAAACACCATATATTTT.

This sequence joins TRBV2 and TRBJ2-7; D is uncertain. CDR3 size: 13 residues. Germline V lookup: CDR1 SNHLY, CDR2 FYNNEI. Trimming removed 4 bases at V and 5 bases at J, with 12 bases between. CDR3 amino acids: CASSVFGYHEQYF. CDR3 DNA: TGTGCCAGCAGTGTGTTTGGCTACCACGAGCAGTACTTC.

This clone was recorded a few times. The gene calls are TRBV6-5 and TRBJ1-5; 7 bases are a match to TRBD1. From germline, CDR1 is MNHEY and CDR2 SVGAGI. The trim removed 2 bases at V and 5 bases at J, leaving 3 bases unmatched. This CDR3 is 14 amino acids long. In DNA, the CDR3 is TGTGCCAGCAGTTACGACAGGGCTTATCAGCCCCAGCATTTT. It translates to CASSYDRAYQPQHF.

V and J are TRBV30 and TRBJ1-1, with a tentative D call TRBD1 (6 bases). The CDR3 has 10 residues. Trimming took off 4 bases at V and 8 bases at J, with 8 bases between the two ends. Germline CDR1 reads GTSNPN; CDR2 reads SVGIG (reference sequence). CDR3 nucleotide sequence: TGTGCCTGGATTGGACAGGAAGCTTTCTTT. As protein: CAWIGQEAFF.

J is TRBJ1-1 and V is TRBV5-1; a weak D match, TRBD1 (6 bases). There are 13 residues in the CDR3. Trimming pared 6 bases from V and 0 bases from J, leaving 9 bases between. Per the germline V gene, CDR1 is SGHRS and CDR2 is YFSETQ. The CDR3 DNA reads TGCGCCAGCACCAGGGGATTGAACACTGAAGCTTTCTTT. This codes for CASTRGLNTEAFF.

Only one count was recorded for this clone. This chain connects TRBV3-1 (or the pseudogene TRBV3-2) to TRBJ2-6; D is perhaps TRBD1 (8 bases). Germline V gives CDR1 LGHDT, CDR2 YNNKEL (reference sequence). The V gene lost 5 bases and the J gene lost 1 base, with 15 bases spanning the gap. There are 17 residues in the CDR3. CDR3 residues: CASSDGQGLSGANVLTF. The DNA of the CDR3 is TGTGCCAGCAGCGATGGACAGGGACTATCTGGGGCCAACGTCCTGACTTTC.